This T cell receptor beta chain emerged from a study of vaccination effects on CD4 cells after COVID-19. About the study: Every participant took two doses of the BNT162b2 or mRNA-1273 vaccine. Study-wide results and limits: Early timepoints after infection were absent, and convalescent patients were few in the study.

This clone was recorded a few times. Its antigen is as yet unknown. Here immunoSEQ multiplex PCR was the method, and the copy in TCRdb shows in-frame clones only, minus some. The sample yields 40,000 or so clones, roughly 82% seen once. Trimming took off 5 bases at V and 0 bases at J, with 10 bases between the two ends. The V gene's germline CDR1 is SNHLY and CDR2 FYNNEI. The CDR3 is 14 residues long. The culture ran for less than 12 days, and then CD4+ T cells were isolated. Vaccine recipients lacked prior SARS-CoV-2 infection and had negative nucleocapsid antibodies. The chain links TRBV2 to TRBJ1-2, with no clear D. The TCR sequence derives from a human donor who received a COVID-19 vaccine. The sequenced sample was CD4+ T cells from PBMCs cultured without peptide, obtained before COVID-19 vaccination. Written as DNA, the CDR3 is TGTGCCAGCAGTCCGATAATGGCTAACTATGGCTACACCTTC. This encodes CASSPIMANYGYTF.